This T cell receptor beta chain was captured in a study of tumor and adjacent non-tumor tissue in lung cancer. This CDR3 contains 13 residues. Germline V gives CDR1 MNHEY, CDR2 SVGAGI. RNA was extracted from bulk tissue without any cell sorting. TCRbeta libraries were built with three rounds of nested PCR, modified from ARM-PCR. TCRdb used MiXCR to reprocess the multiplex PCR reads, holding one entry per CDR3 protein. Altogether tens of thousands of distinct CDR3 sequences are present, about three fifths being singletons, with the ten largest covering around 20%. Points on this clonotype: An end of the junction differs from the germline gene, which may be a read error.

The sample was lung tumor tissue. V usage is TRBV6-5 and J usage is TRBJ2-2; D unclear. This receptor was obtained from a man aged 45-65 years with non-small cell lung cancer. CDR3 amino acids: CDSNPVWGGELFF. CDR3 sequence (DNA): TGTGACAGCAACCCCGTGTGGGGAGGGGAGCTGTTTTTT.